Below are 19 T cell receptor beta chains sequenced from a single sample in a study of T cell responses to AZD1222 COVID-19 vaccine (dated by TCRdb to 2020 to 2023). The sample's time point label is to be understood as: about 28 days (+/-7) after the second vaccine dose. The protocol used for the library was the immunoSEQ multiplex PCR assay. TCRdb mirrors the immuneACCESS table, restricted to in-frame sequences. Some clones are absent from its copies; in checked studies, under half trace to an unresolved V gene, and the reason for the others is unknown. This sample holds about 180,000 clones; 88% were observed only once. The ten largest make up roughly 26% of the sample. Sequencing was performed on peripheral blood, taken 28 days after the second AZD1222 dose. The origin of the receptors is an adult who received the AZD1222 COVID-19 vaccine.

This rearrangement joins TRBV15 to TRBJ1-1; D is perhaps TRBD1 (5 bases). This CDR3 has 14 amino acids. The germline V gene encodes CDR1 LNHNV and CDR2 YYDKDF (reference sequence). The V end was cut by 5 bases, the J end by 3 bases, with 13 bases between. The CDR3: CATSRDGRDTEAFF. CDR3 coding DNA: TGTGCCACCAGCCGGGACGGACGTGACACTGAAGCTTTCTTT.

The chain carries TRBV6-2 or TRBV6-3 and TRBJ2-4; D perhaps matches TRBD2 (6 bases). Trimming shortened V by 0 bases and J by 0 bases, and 18 bases separated the two germline ends. This CDR3 region has 19 residues. Germline V gives CDR1 MNHEY, CDR2 SVGEGT. Here the CDR3 reads CASSYSAGTVDIAKNIQYF. The CDR3 DNA reads as TGTGCCAGCAGTTACTCGGCGGGAACAGTCGATATAGCCAAAAACATTCAGTACTTC.

The rearrangement links TRBV7-3 to TRBJ1-1; possible D gene TRBD1, 5 bases. From germline, CDR1 is SGHTA and CDR2 FQGTGA. The V gene lost 5 bases and the J gene lost 4 bases, with 11 bases spanning the gap. The CDR3 runs to 13 residues. The CDR3 is CASSQGVVTEAFF. DNA for the CDR3: TGTGCCAGCAGCCAAGGGGTAGTCACTGAAGCTTTCTTT.

The CDR3 here is CASSQVVGGVYGYTF. Here the CDR3 DNA reads TGCGCCAGCAGCCAAGTAGTAGGGGGGGTGTATGGCTACACCTTC. This rearrangement joins TRBV4-3 to TRBJ1-2, with D tentatively TRBD1 (6 bases). Trimming cost V 1 base and J 5 bases, with 14 bases left between them. This CDR3 is built from 15 residues. Germline loops: CDR1 LGHNA, CDR2 YSLEER.

The chain recombines TRBV11-1 with TRBJ1-1; D not resolved. Trimming took 1 base from V and 1 from J, leaving 10 bases between them. CDR1 is SGHAT, CDR2 FQDESV, per germline (reference sequence). The CDR3 runs 15 residues. CDR3 sequence: CASSLGKGKNTEAFF. CDR3 DNA sequence: TGTGCCAGCAGCTTAGGGAAGGGAAAGAACACTGAAGCTTTCTTT.

There are a few counts of this clone. This sequence joins TRBV9 and TRBJ2-4; 10 bases are shared with TRBD2. CDR1 and CDR2 (germline): SGDLS, YYNGEE. The CDR3 totals 18 residues. J gave up 0 bases and V 3 bases, and 9 bases lay outside the gene matches. CDR3 sequence (DNA): TGTGCCAGCAGCGGGGAGACTAGCGGGTCCCTAGCCAAAAACATTCAGTACTTC. It translates to CASSGETSGSLAKNIQYF.

This chain uses TRBV9 with TRBJ2-7, with 8 bases matching TRBD1. Germline assignment: CDR1 SGDLS and CDR2 YYNGEE. The CDR3 sequence is 15 residues long. Unmatched junction bases numbered 10, after V lost 3 bases and J lost 5 bases. DNA of the CDR3: TGTGCCAGCAGCGCTACCGGGACAGGTCTAGACGAGCAGTACTTC. Its translation: CASSATGTGLDEQYF.

J is TRBJ2-3 and V is TRBV9; 8 bases map to TRBD1. Trimming removed 4 bases from V and 5 bases from J; junction bases left unmatched: 9. Germline V gives CDR1 SGDLS, CDR2 YYNGEE. The CDR3 covers 15 residues. Written as DNA, the CDR3 is TGTGCCAGCAGCCTCCAGGACAGGGAAGGAGATACGCAGTATTTT. It specifies CASSLQDREGDTQYF.

Details on this clone: The sample contains more than one DNA sequence encoding this CDR3. J is TRBJ2-5 and V is TRBV18, with a possible D match to TRBD2 (6 bases). In germline, CDR1 is KGHSH, CDR2 LQKENI. This CDR3 comprises 14 residues. Trimming left V 2 bases short and J 0 bases short, with 7 bases between. The CDR3 bases are TGTGCCAGCTCACCAGGCGGGGACCAAGAGACCCAGTACTTC. Residues: CASSPGGDQETQYF.

There are a few counts of this clone. J is TRBJ2-5 and V is TRBV28; no firm D call. CDR1 and CDR2 (germline): MDHEN, SYDVKM. This CDR3 spans 15 amino acids. Trimming took off 2 bases at V and 5 bases at J, with 15 bases between the two ends. The CDR3 is CASSLPSAPGETQYF. CDR3 DNA: TGTGCCAGCAGTTTACCGTCAGCCCCTGGGGAGACCCAGTACTTC.

The count of this clone is one. The V and J genes are TRBV7-3 and TRBJ2-3; D not resolved. The germline gives CDR1 SGHTA, CDR2 FQGTGA. This CDR3 is 11 amino acids long. Trimming shortened V by 5 bases and J by 2 bases, and 2 bases separated the two germline ends. CDR3 DNA sequence: TGTGCCAGCAGCGCCACAGATACGCAGTATTTT. Its translation is CASSATDTQYF.

This rearrangement joins TRBV19 to TRBJ2-1, with D hard to call. The germline V gene encodes CDR1 LNHDA and CDR2 SQIVND (reference sequence). Trimming took off 2 bases at V and 4 bases at J, with 15 bases between the two ends. The CDR3 is 16 amino acids. CDR3 amino acids: CASSITPEQPYNEQFF. The CDR3 nucleotides are TGTGCCAGTAGTATAACCCCGGAACAGCCTTACAATGAGCAGTTCTTC.

V and J are TRBV21-1 and TRBJ1-5. TRBV21-1 corresponds to a pseudogene. The length of the CDR3 is 15 residues. The CDR3 bases are TGTGCCAGCAGCAAGGGCGGCCGGAGAGGTCAGCCCCAGCATTTT. It is translated as CASSKGGRRGQPQHF.

The rearrangement uses TRBV4-2 and TRBJ2-7; TRBD2 agrees at 9 bases. The CDR3 extends over 17 amino acids. Germline V gives CDR1 LGHNA, CDR2 YNFKEQ. Trimming removed 7 bases from V and 7 bases from J; junction bases left unmatched: 20. The CDR3: CASMRVGASGMSGEQYF. The CDR3 DNA reads TGTGCCAGCATGCGGGTCGGTGCTAGCGGGATGAGTGGAGAGCAGTACTTC.

This rearrangement joins TRBV5-1 to TRBJ1-1, with 7 bases lining up with TRBD1. There are 16 residues in the CDR3. Looked up from germline, CDR1 is SGHRS and CDR2 is YFSETQ. J lost 1 base, V lost 3 bases, and 9 bases had no gene match. CDR3 loop: CASSSGTGATNTEAFF. The CDR3 DNA follows: TGCGCCAGCAGCTCTGGAACAGGGGCCACGAACACTGAAGCTTTCTTT.

The chain combines TRBV28 with TRBJ2-7; TRBD2 aligns across 9 bases. CDR1 is MDHEN and CDR2 is SYDVKM in the germline V gene. The CDR3 consists of 16 residues. V was pared by 2 bases and J by 0 bases, with 5 bases of the junction left unmatched. The CDR3: CASSLGAGGSSYEQYF. The CDR3 nucleotides are TGTGCCAGCAGTTTAGGGGCGGGAGGGAGCTCCTACGAGCAGTACTTC.

The chain links TRBV6-5 to TRBJ2-3; D perhaps matches TRBD2 (6 bases). The germline gives CDR1 MNHEY, CDR2 SVGAGI. The CDR3 sequence is 14 residues long. V lost 5 bases, J lost 3 bases, and 12 bases lay in between. This chain's CDR3 is CASSRGLGTDTQYF. Here the CDR3 DNA reads TGTGCCAGCAGTCGGGGGTTAGGGACAGATACGCAGTATTTT.

This rearrangement joins TRBV7-8 to TRBJ2-1, with TRBD2 matching over 11 bases. CDR1 is SGHVS, CDR2 FQNEAQ, per germline. The V segment lost 5 bases and the J segment 5 bases; nucleotides outside the gene matches: 2. The CDR3 runs 14 residues. CDR3 sequence: CASSQGLADNEQFF. CDR3 bases: TGTGCCAGCAGCCAGGGACTAGCGGACAATGAGCAGTTCTTC. Combining the CDR3 with reference TRBV7-8 and TRBJ2-1 gives the whole variable domain GAGVSQSPRYKVAKRGQDVALRCDPISGHVSLFWYQQALGQGPEFLTYFQNEAQLDKSGLPSDRFFAERPEGSVSTLKIQRTQQEDSAVYLCASSQGLADNEQFFGPGTRLTVL.

This rearrangement joins TRBV28 to TRBJ2-5; D may correspond to TRBD1 or TRBD2 (6 bases each). V shed 6 bases and J shed 5 bases, with 13 bases lying between them. Germline CDR1 is MDHEN and CDR2 is SYDVKM. This CDR3 has 13 amino acids. DNA of the CDR3: TGTGCCAGCAGCCCCGGGGGCAGCGAGACCCAGTACTTC. This gives the protein CASSPGGSETQYF.